A selection of T cell receptor beta chains follows, all from one sample in a study of T cell repertoires in cytomegalovirus infection. TCRdb ran MiXCR on the reads and lists one entry per CDR3 protein. The data contain 310,000 or so distinct CDR3 sequences, 8% to 10% of them singletons. What was sequenced was PBMCs. All receptors derive from a human donor in good health (CMV status not recorded). Some clones in this sample may be carry-over from other donors' samples. CDR3s include the opening cysteine and the closing phenylalanine or tryptophan. The D gene is left open where the match is weak. Part of the rows lack a size; the others show once, few, many or a class for expanded clones.

d_call j_call v_call clone_size cdr3_aa cdr3_nt
- TRBJ1-1 TRBV6-5 many CASSYDRNTEAFF TGTGCCAGCAGTTACGACAGGAACACTGAAGCTTTCTTT
TRBD2 TRBJ2-5 TRBV7-2 many CASSLAGLASETQYF TGTGCCAGCAGCTTAGCGGGACTAGCCTCCGAGACCCAGTACTTC
- TRBJ2-1 TRBV20-1 few CSATNPIKSYNEQFF TGCAGTGCTACGAACCCAATAAAGTCCTACAATGAGCAGTTCTTC
- TRBJ2-7 TRBV7-9 - CASSRSGDRLPSYEQYF TGTGCCAGCAGCCGAAGCGGGGACAGGCTACCCTCTTACGAGCAGTACTTC
TRBD1 TRBJ2-2 TRBV14 many CASRPGTGNGELFF TGTGCCAGTAGACCCGGGACAGGGAACGGGGAGCTGTTTTTT
TRBD1 TRBJ2-1 TRBV20-1 few CSATDRRWDNEQFF TGCAGTGCCACGGACAGGCGGTGGGACAATGAGCAGTTCTTC
- TRBJ2-7 TRBV12-3/TRBV12-4 many CASTLGRGGHYEQYF TGTGCCAGCACCCTTGGGCGAGGGGGACACTACGAGCAGTACTTC
- TRBJ2-5 TRBV20-1 many CSAGGRGLGETQYF TGCAGTGCTGGGGGCCGGGGCCTGGGGGAGACCCAGTACTTC
- TRBJ1-5 TRBV7-2 many CASSLWGYSNQPQHF TGTGCCAGCAGCTTATGGGGTTATAGCAATCAGCCCCAGCATTTT
- TRBJ1-6 TRBV28 many CASSLRSSYNSPLHF TGTGCCAGCAGCTTGAGGAGCTCCTATAATTCACCCCTCCACTTT
TRBD1 TRBJ1-4 TRBV25-1 many CASTKRGGTGAEKLFF TGTGCCAGCACCAAACGAGGGGGCACAGGGGCTGAAAAACTGTTTTTT
- TRBJ2-3 TRBV20-1 few CSAHTPGSQADTQYF TGCAGTGCCCATACCCCCGGGTCTCAAGCAGATACGCAGTATTTT
- TRBJ2-7 TRBV20-1 few CSASGRGNYEQYF TGCAGTGCTAGTGGTAGGGGGAATTACGAGCAGTACTTC
- TRBJ2-5 TRBV7-2 many CASSLGWSPQETQYF TGTGCCAGCAGCTTAGGTTGGAGCCCCCAAGAGACCCAGTACTTC
- TRBJ2-6 TRBV19 many CASSSRISGANVLTF TGTGCCAGTAGTTCGAGGATCTCTGGGGCCAACGTCCTGACTTTC
TRBD1 TRBJ1-1 TRBV20-1 few CSARTTGVRAGTEAFF TGCAGTGCTAGGACGACAGGGGTCAGGGCAGGCACTGAAGCTTTCTTT
TRBD1 TRBJ2-1 TRBV7-8 many CASSWTGASYNEQFF TGTGCCAGCAGCTGGACAGGGGCTTCCTACAATGAGCAGTTCTTC
- TRBJ1-2 TRBV5-6 many CASRSRVGGGYTF TGTGCCAGCAGGAGCAGGGTTGGTGGTGGCTACACCTTC
- TRBJ1-2 TRBV27 - CASSLSGMHYGYTF TGTGCCAGCAGTTTATCCGGGATGCACTATGGCTACACCTTC
TRBD1 TRBJ1-1 TRBV20-1 many CSARPRQGLTEAFF TGCAGTGCTAGACCCAGACAGGGCTTAACTGAAGCTTTCTTT
TRBD2 TRBJ2-5 TRBV7-2 many CASTPGGGMETQYF TGTGCCAGCACCCCGGGCGGGGGAATGGAGACCCAGTACTTC
- TRBJ2-6 TRBV4-3 many CASSQESGAGANVLTF TGCGCCAGCAGCCAAGAGTCCGGGGCTGGGGCCAACGTCCTGACTTTC
TRBD1 TRBJ1-5 TRBV20-1 many CSARGGNGNQPQHF TGCAGTGCCAGGGGGGGTAACGGCAATCAGCCCCAGCATTTT
- TRBJ2-4 TRBV7-9 few CASSADSFLAKNIQYF TGTGCCAGCAGCGCGGACAGCTTCCTAGCCAAAAACATTCAGTACTTC
TRBD2 TRBJ2-1 TRBV28 many CASRLSGSGEQFF TGTGCCAGCAGACTTAGCGGGAGTGGAGAGCAGTTCTTC
TRBD1 TRBJ1-4 TRBV28 few CASSLSGGTGEKLFF TGTGCCAGCAGTTTATCTGGCGGGACAGGGGAAAAACTGTTTTTT
TRBD2 TRBJ2-6 TRBV28 many CASSSSGGSGGSAGANVLTF TGTGCCAGCAGTTCCTCAGGGGGTAGCGGGGGGTCAGCCGGGGCCAACGTCCTGACTTTC
TRBD1 TRBJ2-6 TRBV9 many CASSVATGGTPFSGANVLTF TGTGCCAGCAGCGTAGCTACAGGGGGGACACCGTTCTCTGGGGCCAACGTCCTGACTTTC
TRBD2 TRBJ2-1 TRBV2 - CASSEGLAGAYNEQFF TGTGCCAGCAGTGAGGGGCTAGCGGGGGCCTACAATGAGCAGTTCTTC
- TRBJ2-5 TRBV29-1 many CSVEDGAGGETQYF TGCAGCGTTGAAGACGGCGCAGGGGGGGAGACCCAGTACTTC
- TRBJ1-1 TRBV5-1 - CASSTTTATEAFF TGCGCCAGCAGCACAACGACAGCCACTGAAGCTTTCTTT
- TRBJ1-5 TRBV10-3 many CAINSGRANQPQHF TGTGCCATCAATTCCGGCAGGGCTAATCAGCCCCAGCATTTT
- TRBJ1-3 TRBV15 - CATSRDRGASGNTIYF TGTGCCACCAGCAGAGATCGAGGAGCCTCTGGAAACACCATATATTTT
- TRBJ1-1 TRBV12-3/TRBV12-4 many CASSLADYTEAFF TGTGCCAGCAGTTTAGCGGATTACACTGAAGCTTTCTTT
- TRBJ2-1 TRBV14 many CASSQVGASNEQFF TGTGCCAGCAGCCAAGTAGGGGCATCCAATGAGCAGTTCTTC
- TRBJ2-1 TRBV29-1 - CSVLRDNYNEQFF TGCAGCGTCCTCCGGGACAATTACAATGAGCAGTTCTTC
- TRBJ2-3 TRBV14 many CASSQVGGSTDTQYF TGTGCCAGCAGCCAAGTCGGGGGTAGCACAGATACGCAGTATTTT
- TRBJ2-5 TRBV20-1 many CSAGGGTDWVARVRQETQYF TGCAGTGCTGGAGGAGGGACTGACTGGGTAGCCAGAGTCCGGCAAGAGACCCAGTACTTC
TRBD2 TRBJ2-3 TRBV12-3/TRBV12-4 - CASSFSPGLAGYNTQYF TGTGCCAGCAGTTTCTCCCCGGGACTAGCGGGGTATAATACGCAGTATTTT
- TRBJ1-1 TRBV7-2 many CASSWTKNTEAFF TGTGCCAGCAGCTGGACGAAGAACACTGAAGCTTTCTTT